This T cell receptor (beta chain) was documented in a study of blood T cell repertoires in COVID-19. The repertoire was sequenced with immunoSEQ multiplex PCR; TCRdb's copy has only in-frame clones and lacks some. The sample has 150,000 to 200,000 clones; roughly four fifths are singletons. Specimen: peripheral blood. This receptor was taken from a human donor in a cohort sampled during active COVID-19.

The CDR3 loop is CASSYQDYGYTF. The CDR3, as DNA: TGTGCCAGCAGTTATCAGGACTATGGCTACACCTTC. This rearrangement joins TRBV6-2 or TRBV6-3 to TRBJ1-2, with unresolved D. V was shortened by 3 bases and J by 3 bases, with 5 bases between the two germline ends. Germline lookup yields CDR1 MNHEY and CDR2 SVGEGT. This CDR3 is 12 amino acids long.